This T cell receptor beta chain was found in a study of cytomegalovirus exposure and HLA in healthy donors. Points from the study as a whole: Indistinguishable V segments, including TRBV6-2 and TRBV6-3, were excluded. Sequencing likely produced, as an artifact, a cluster of highly shared sequence variants.

PCR amplification relied on 60 Vbeta primers (plus 13 Jbeta primers). The repertoire was sequenced with immunoSEQ multiplex PCR; TCRdb's copy has only in-frame clones and lacks some. The profile covers approximately 100,000 clones, with 65% to 85% appearing a single time and roughly a tenth taken by the ten largest. This CDR3 is built from 15 residues. Trimming removed 2 bases at V and 6 bases at J, with 15 bases between. CDR1 LNHDA and CDR2 SQIVND come from the germline V gene (reference sequence). This clone was seen only a few times. Its target is not known. This sequence was found in a man aged 50 to 59 in good health and CMV-seronegative. This rearrangement joins TRBV19 to TRBJ2-3; maybe TRBD2 (6 bases). The sequencing sample was made of PBMCs. The CDR3: CASSIRGGVVDTQYF. In DNA, the CDR3 is TGTGCCAGTAGTATACGGGGCGGGGTAGTGGATACGCAGTATTTT.